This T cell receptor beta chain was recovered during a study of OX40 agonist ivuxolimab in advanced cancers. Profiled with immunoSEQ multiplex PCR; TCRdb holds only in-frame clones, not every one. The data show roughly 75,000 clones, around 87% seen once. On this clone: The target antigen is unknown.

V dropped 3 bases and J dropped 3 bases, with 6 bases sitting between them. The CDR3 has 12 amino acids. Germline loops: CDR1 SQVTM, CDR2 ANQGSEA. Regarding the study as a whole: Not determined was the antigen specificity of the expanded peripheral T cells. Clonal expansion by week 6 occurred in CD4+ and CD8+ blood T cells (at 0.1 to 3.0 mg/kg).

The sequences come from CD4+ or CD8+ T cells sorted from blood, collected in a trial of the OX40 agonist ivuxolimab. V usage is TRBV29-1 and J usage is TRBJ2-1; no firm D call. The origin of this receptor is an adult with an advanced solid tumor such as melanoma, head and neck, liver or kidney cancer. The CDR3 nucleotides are TGCAGCGTTGAGGCAGACTACAATGAGCAGTTCTTC. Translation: CSVEADYNEQFF.